This T cell receptor (beta chain) appears in the sequencing data of a study of graft-versus-host responses after intestinal transplantation. Profiling relied on immunoSEQ multiplex PCR, and the TCRdb table lists in-frame clones only, not all of them. The table records under 55,000 clones, around 90% of them present only once. Germline V gives CDR1 MNHEY, CDR2 SMNVEV (reference sequence). The CDR3 is 12 residues long. The V and J ends lost 4 bases and 1 base respectively, with 3 bases between them. This chain connects TRBV27 to TRBJ2-3; unclear D gene. The starting material was PBMCs, obtained 524 days after transplant. This clonotype was sampled from a human patient who received an intestinal transplant, so some T cells may come from the graft donor. CDR3 protein: CASSWGTDTQYF. The CDR3 bases are TGTGCCAGCAGTTGGGGCACAGATACGCAGTATTTT.